Following are 12 T cell receptor beta chains from one sample sequenced in a study of cytomegalovirus exposure and HLA in healthy donors. 13 Jbeta primers and 60 Vbeta primers were used for the PCR. The protocol was immunoSEQ multiplex PCR, while the TCRdb copy is restricted to in-frame clones and leaves out a portion. The table lists approximately 150,000 clones, 80% of them singletons. Sequencing was performed on PBMCs. The source of these receptors is a woman aged 40 to 55 in good health and CMV-seronegative.

The chain couples TRBV13 to TRBJ1-1; the D is unclear. This CDR3 has 15 amino acids. The V gene's germline CDR1 is PRHDT and CDR2 FYEKMQ (reference sequence). The V and J ends lost 3 bases and 0 bases respectively, with 11 bases between them. The CDR3, as DNA: TGTGCCAGCAGCTTCCTAGGAAAATTGAACACTGAAGCTTTCTTT. Protein sequence: CASSFLGKLNTEAFF.

The chain carries TRBV5-1 and TRBJ1-4, with TRBD1 as a possible D gene (6 bases). The V end was cut by 4 bases, the J end by 3 bases, with 13 bases between. The germline V gene has CDR1 SGHRS and CDR2 YFSETQ. This CDR3 is built from 15 residues. CDR3 amino acids: CASSARTDPNEKLFF. The CDR3 region has the DNA TGCGCCAGCAGCGCCCGGACAGACCCTAATGAAAAACTGTTTTTT.

This clone was detected a few times. The chain's CDR3 is CASRRDSNQPQHF. CDR3 coding DNA: TGTGCCAGCAGGCGGGACAGCAATCAGCCCCAGCATTTT. The V gene is TRBV6-5, the J gene TRBJ1-5; TRBD1 is a possible D gene (5 bases). Germline V gives CDR1 MNHEY, CDR2 SVGAGI. The CDR3 is 13 residues long. V was shortened by 6 bases and J by 1 base, with 7 bases between the two germline ends.

This clone has only a few counts. The chain uses TRBV20-1 and TRBJ2-7, with D unresolved. Germline V gives CDR1 DFQATT, CDR2 SNEGSKA (reference sequence). This CDR3 comprises 11 residues. The V end lost 3 bases, the J end lost 6 bases, and 9 bases lay between the germline ends. CDR3 sequence reads: CSARGPSEQYF. The CDR3, as DNA: TGCAGTGCTAGGGGTCCTAGCGAGCAGTACTTC.

V is TRBV5-1 and J is TRBJ2-7; D possibly corresponds to TRBD2 (5 bases). The CDR3 extends over 16 amino acids. V was clipped by 1 base and J by 6 bases, with 20 bases between them. The germline V gene encodes CDR1 SGHRS and CDR2 YFSETQ. CDR3 loop: CASSLPSASPIREQYF. DNA for the CDR3: TGCGCCAGCAGCTTGCCCTCGGCTAGCCCGATCCGCGAGCAGTACTTC. Full variable domain (outside the CDR3, taken from reference TRBV5-1 and TRBJ2-7): KAGVTQTPRYLIKTRGQQVTLSCSPISGHRSVSWYQQTPGQGLQFLFEYFSETQRNKGNFPGRFSGRQFSNSRSEMNVSTLELGDSALYLCASSLPSASPIREQYFGPGTRLTVT.

The rearrangement uses TRBV5-5 and TRBJ2-7; no definite D call. This CDR3 spans 13 amino acids. The germline V gene has CDR1 SGHKS and CDR2 YYEKEE (reference sequence). V lost 2 bases and J lost 5, with 11 bases in between. The CDR3 is CASSFAGRHEQYF. The CDR3 DNA reads as TGTGCCAGCAGCTTTGCAGGTAGGCACGAGCAGTACTTC.

This clone occurred once. The chain combines TRBV7-9 with TRBJ2-1, with D unclear. This CDR3 spans 13 amino acids. Trimming shortened V by 4 bases and J by 2 bases, and 6 bases separated the two germline ends. Germline CDR1 is SEHNR and CDR2 is FQNEAQ (reference sequence). The CDR3, as DNA: TGTGCCAGCAGCTCTCTTACCTACAATGAGCAGTTCTTC. Translation gives CASSSLTYNEQFF.

This clone has a handful of counts. CDR3 protein: CASSEGVSTGELFF. The CDR3 nucleotides are TGTGCCAGCAGTGAAGGGGTTTCCACCGGGGAGCTGTTTTTT. This rearrangement joins TRBV6-4 to TRBJ2-2; D possibly corresponds to TRBD1 (5 bases). The CDR3 spans 14 residues. The ends were cut back, 3 bases at V and 4 bases at J, with 9 bases in the middle. The germline CDR1 and CDR2 sequences are MRHNA and SNTAGT.

V and J are TRBV29-1 and TRBJ1-2; 8 bases agree with TRBD1. The germline CDR1 and CDR2 sequences are SQVTM and ANQGSEA. V shed 4 bases and J 4 bases; nucleotides not matched to a gene: 5. The CDR3 extends over 13 amino acids. The CDR3: CSVVQGVGYGYTF. The DNA for the CDR3 is TGCAGCGTTGTACAGGGGGTGGGCTATGGCTACACCTTC.

In the case of this clone: The junction does not match germline at one end; this may be a read error. The J gene is TRBJ2-6, the V gene TRBV27, with D tentatively TRBD1 (5 bases). Per germline, CDR1 MNHEY and CDR2 SMNVEV (reference sequence). The CDR3 sequence is 17 residues long. The CDR3 nucleotides read TGTGCCAGCAAGAGGACAAACACCCGCTCTGGGGCCAACGGCCTGACTTTC. Encoded protein: CASKRTNTRSGANGLTF.

The rearrangement uses TRBV28 and TRBJ2-3; D is undetermined. CDR3 length: 11 amino acids. The V gene lost 6 bases and the J gene lost 6 bases, with 7 bases spanning the gap. Germline lookup yields CDR1 MDHEN and CDR2 SYDVKM. In DNA form, the CDR3 reads TGTGCCAGCAGAGCCCTTGATACGCAGTATTTT. It encodes CASRALDTQYF.

The chain links TRBV6-6 to TRBJ2-1, with TRBD2 identical over 11 bases. V trimming: 2 bases; J trimming: 9 bases; junction bases outside the gene matches: 9. CDR1 and CDR2 (germline): MNHNY, SVGAGI (reference sequence). The CDR3 extends over 16 amino acids. The CDR3 DNA reads TGTGCCAGCAGTTACGGGCTAGCGGGAGGTTATAGTGAGCAGTTCTTC. Translated: CASSYGLAGGYSEQFF.